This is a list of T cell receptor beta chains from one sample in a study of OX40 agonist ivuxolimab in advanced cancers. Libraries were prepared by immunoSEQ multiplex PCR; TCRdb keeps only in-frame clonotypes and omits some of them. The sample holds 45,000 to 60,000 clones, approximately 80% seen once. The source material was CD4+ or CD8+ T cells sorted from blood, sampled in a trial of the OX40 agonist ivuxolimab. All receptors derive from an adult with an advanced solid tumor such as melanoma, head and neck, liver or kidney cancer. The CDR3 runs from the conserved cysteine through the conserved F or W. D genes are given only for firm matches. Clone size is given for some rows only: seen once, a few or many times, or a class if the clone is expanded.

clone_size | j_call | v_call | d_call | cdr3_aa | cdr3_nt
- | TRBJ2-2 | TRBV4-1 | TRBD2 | CASSHIGLAGQGGNTGELFF | TGCGCCAGCAGCCACATTGGACTAGCGGGGCAAGGGGGAAACACCGGGGAGCTGTTTTTT
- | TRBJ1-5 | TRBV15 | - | CATSLNWGRGWYQPQHF | TGTGCCACCAGCTTGAATTGGGGTAGGGGCTGGTATCAGCCCCAGCATTTT
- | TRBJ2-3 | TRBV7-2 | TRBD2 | CASSYALAGGTDTQYF | TGTGCCAGCAGCTACGCTCTAGCGGGGGGGACAGATACGCAGTATTTT
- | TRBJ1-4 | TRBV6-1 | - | CASSEGAGTSHNEKLFF | TGTGCCAGCAGTGAAGGCGCGGGGACAAGTCATAATGAAAAACTGTTTTTT
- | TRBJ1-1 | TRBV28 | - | CASSRFSVTGGTEAFF | TGTGCCAGCAGCCGTTTTTCTGTCACCGGCGGGACTGAAGCTTTCTTT
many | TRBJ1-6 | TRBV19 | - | CASSRPAREVRSSPLHF | TGTGCCAGTAGTCGTCCAGCAAGGGAAGTGCGAAGTTCACCCCTCCACTTT
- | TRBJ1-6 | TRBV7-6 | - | CASSLDYNSPLHF | TGTGCCAGCAGCTTAGACTATAATTCACCCCTCCACTTT
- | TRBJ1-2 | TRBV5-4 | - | CASSLGGENYGYTF | TGTGCCAGCAGCTTGGGAGGGGAAAACTATGGCTACACCTTC
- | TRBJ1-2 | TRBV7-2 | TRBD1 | CASSLGGTGVYGYTF | TGTGCCAGCAGCTTGGGCGGGACAGGAGTCTATGGCTACACCTTC
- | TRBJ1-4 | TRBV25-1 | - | CASSESGYEKLFF | TGTGCCAGCAGTGAATCTGGGTATGAAAAACTGTTTTTT
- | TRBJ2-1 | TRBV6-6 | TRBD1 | CASRDRTGGNEQFF | TGTGCCAGCCGCGACCGGACAGGGGGCAATGAGCAGTTCTTC
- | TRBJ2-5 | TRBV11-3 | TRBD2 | CASSPGGSRETQYF | TGTGCCAGCAGCCCGGGGGGGTCCAGGGAGACCCAGTACTTC
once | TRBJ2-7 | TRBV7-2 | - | CASSLRRGAGSHYEQYF | TGTGCCAGCAGCTTAAGACGGGGGGCCGGGAGCCACTACGAGCAGTACTTC
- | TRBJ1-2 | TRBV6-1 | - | CASSERRGENYGYTF | TGTGCCAGCAGTGAACGGAGGGGCGAGAACTATGGCTACACCTTC
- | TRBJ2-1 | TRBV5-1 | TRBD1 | CASSSTGGSYNEQFF | TGCGCCAGCAGCTCGACAGGGGGGTCCTACAATGAGCAGTTCTTC
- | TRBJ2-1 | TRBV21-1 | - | CASSKSGHHNEQFF | TGTGCCAGCAGCAAAAGTGGACACCACAATGAGCAGTTCTTC
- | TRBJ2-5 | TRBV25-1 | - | CASSEEWVAETQYF | TGTGCCAGCAGTGAAGAATGGGTAGCAGAGACCCAGTACTTC
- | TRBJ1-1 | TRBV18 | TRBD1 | CASSTDRGGAEAFF | TGTGCCAGCTCAACGGACAGGGGAGGGGCTGAAGCTTTCTTT
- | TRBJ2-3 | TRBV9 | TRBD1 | CASSSGQGPDTQYF | TGTGCCAGCAGCTCTGGACAGGGACCAGATACGCAGTATTTT
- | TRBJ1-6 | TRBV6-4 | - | CASGGSRGSPLHF | TGTGCCAGCGGCGGGAGTCGGGGATCACCCCTCCACTTT
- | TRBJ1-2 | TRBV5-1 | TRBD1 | CASSSLGYGTGDGYTF | TGCGCCAGCAGCTCTCTTGGGTACGGGACAGGGGATGGCTACACCTTC
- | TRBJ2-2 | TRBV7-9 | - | CASSFSGRGELFF | TGTGCCAGCAGCTTCTCAGGTCGCGGGGAGCTGTTTTTT
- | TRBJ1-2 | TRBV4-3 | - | CASSQESGNRRYGYTF | TGCGCCAGCAGCCAAGAATCAGGGAACCGGAGGTATGGCTACACCTTC
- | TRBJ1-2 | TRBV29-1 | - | CSVQRDGPYGYTF | TGCAGCGTACAACGGGACGGCCCGTATGGCTACACCTTC
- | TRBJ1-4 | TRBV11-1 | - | CASSVVNANEKLFF | TGTGCCAGCAGCGTAGTTAACGCTAATGAAAAACTGTTTTTT
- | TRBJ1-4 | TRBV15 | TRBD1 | CATSANRGRGEKLFF | TGTGCCACCAGCGCAAACAGGGGGCGCGGTGAAAAACTGTTTTTT
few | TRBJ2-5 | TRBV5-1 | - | CASSLAGQGGQETQYF | TGCGCCAGCAGCTTGGCAGGTCAGGGGGGCCAAGAGACCCAGTACTTC
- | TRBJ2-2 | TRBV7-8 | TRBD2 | CASSLVSGGNTGELFF | TGTGCCAGCAGCTTAGTCAGCGGGGGAAACACCGGGGAGCTGTTTTTT
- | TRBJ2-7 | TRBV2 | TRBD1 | CAGKGQGDNEQYF | TGTGCCGGAAAGGGACAGGGTGATAACGAGCAGTACTTC
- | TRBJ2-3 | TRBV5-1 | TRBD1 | CASSSGTGNTGTDTQYF | TGCGCCAGCAGCTCCGGGACAGGGAATACAGGAACAGATACGCAGTATTTT